The clone carrying this T cell receptor (beta chain) was found once. No antigen is known for it. TCRdb's table, derived via immunoSEQ multiplex PCR, lists solely in-frame clones and lacks some. The top ten clones hold 2.5% to 3.5% of a sample with about 170,000 clones, about nine tenths of them seen once. Germline V gives CDR1 SGHKS, CDR2 YYEKEE (reference sequence). V trimming: 1 base; J trimming: 8 bases; junction bases outside the gene matches: 4. CDR3 size: 13 residues. The data are from a study of T cell responses to AZD1222 COVID-19 vaccine. Findings and limits, study-wide: In a largely white British group with more females than males, clonal diversity was possibly underestimated. Spike-specific TCR breadth and depth rose after two AZD1222 doses.

The sequenced sample was peripheral blood, obtained on day 0 of AZD1222 vaccination. This TCR came from an adult in good health. The chain uses TRBV5-5 and TRBJ1-2; 8 nucleotides match TRBD1. CDR3 coding DNA: TGTGCCAGCAGCTTGCAGGGGGCAAAAGGCTACACCTTC. This sequence encodes CASSLQGAKGYTF.